The 4 T cell receptor beta chains below come from one sample, sequenced in a study of T-cell reconstitution after alpha-beta-depleted transplantation in children. Preparation of the TCRbeta library involved a method that used unique molecular identifiers. In TCRdb, the PCR reads were re-called with MiXCR into one record per CDR3 protein. The data contain a few hundred thousand distinct CDR3 sequences, roughly 21% of them singletons. Sequencing used PBMCs, mostly from graft donor cells, obtained 180 days after TCRalphabeta/CD19-depleted stem cell transplant. The receptors derive from a male patient younger than 18 who had a stem cell transplant for acute lymphoblastic leukemia, so the T cells may come from the graft donor.

The rearrangement joins TRBV12-3 or TRBV12-4 to TRBJ1-1; no firm D call. The V end lost 1 base, the J end lost 6 bases, and 9 bases lay between the germline ends. The CDR3 spans 13 residues. The CDR3 region has the DNA TGTGCCAGCAGTTTAGATCTTCCACCTGAAGCTTTCTTT. Protein: CASSLDLPPEAFF.

The chain carries TRBV5-1 and TRBJ1-5; D is possibly TRBD1 (5 bases). The CDR3 sequence is 14 residues long. V was trimmed by 0 bases and J by 6 bases, leaving 10 bases between them. Germline values: CDR1 SGHRS, CDR2 YFSETQ. CDR3 sequence (DNA): TGCGCCAGCAGCTTGGGAGGAGGGACTCAGCCCCAGCATTTT. Its protein product is CASSLGGGTQPQHF. Variable domain in full (rest from reference TRBV5-1 and TRBJ1-5): KAGVTQTPRYLIKTRGQQVTLSCSPISGHRSVSWYQQTPGQGLQFLFEYFSETQRNKGNFPGRFSGRQFSNSRSEMNVSTLELGDSALYLCASSLGGGTQPQHFGDGTRLSIL.

The rearrangement joins TRBV9 to TRBJ1-1; TRBD1 matches at 9 bases. This CDR3 spans 14 amino acids. V was clipped by 3 bases and J by 3 bases; unmatched bases: 3. Germline lookup yields CDR1 SGDLS and CDR2 YYNGEE. The CDR3 is CASSGGQGYTEAFF. The DNA for the CDR3 is TGTGCCAGCAGCGGAGGACAGGGGTACACTGAAGCTTTCTTT.

This rearrangement joins TRBV20-1 to TRBJ2-7; 11 positions match TRBD2. Germline CDR1 reads DFQATT; CDR2 reads SNEGSKA (reference sequence). With V trimmed by 3 bases and J by 0 bases, 10 bases remained unmatched. The CDR3 sequence is 17 residues long. CDR3 sequence (DNA): TGCAGTGCTAGCCGCCTAGCGGGGGGATTCCTCTCCTACGAGCAGTACTTC. Translated, it gives CSASRLAGGFLSYEQYF.